The 32 T cell receptor beta chains given below trace back to one sample, sequenced in a study of tumor and adjacent non-tumor tissue in lung cancer. RNA was extracted from bulk tissue without any cell sorting. TCRbeta libraries were built with three rounds of nested PCR, modified from ARM-PCR. In TCRdb, the multiplex PCR reads were re-called with MiXCR into one record per CDR3 protein. The sample shows about 85,000 distinct CDR3 sequences, roughly three fifths of them seen only once. The sequenced sample consisted of lung tumor tissue. The receptors stem from a man between 70 and 80 years old with non-small cell lung cancer.

With regard to this clonotype: One end of the junction does not line up with germline, which may come from a read error. The chain links TRBV29-1 to TRBJ2-3; D is perhaps TRBD2 (6 bases). Per germline, CDR1 SQVTM and CDR2 ANQGSEA. CDR3 size: 13 residues. For the CDR3, the DNA is TGCAACGTTGAGGGCGGGAACACAGATACGCAGTATTTT. Its protein product is CNVEGGNTDTQYF.

This clonotype appeared a few times. With a much larger clone just one base away, this may be a read error. The V call is TRBV10-3, the J call TRBJ2-4; D possibly corresponds to TRBD2 (5 bases). Germline assignment: CDR1 ENHRY and CDR2 SYGVKD. CDR3 length equals 14 residues. CDR3 sequence (DNA): TGTGCCCCTACGTCGGAGGTAGCCAAAAACATTCCGTACTTC. Protein: CAPTSEVAKNIPYF.

J is TRBJ1-1 and V is TRBV29-1; no firm D call. The germline V gene has CDR1 SQVTM and CDR2 ANQGSEA. The CDR3 loop spans 12 amino acids. CDR3 residues: CNARNLNTEAFF. The DNA for the CDR3 is TGCAACGCTAGAAACCTGAACACTGAAGCTTTCTTT.

This clonotype was recorded at least ten times. The chain couples TRBV20-1 to TRBJ1-5; D ambiguous. Trimming cost V 7 bases and J 3 bases, with 10 bases left between them. Germline CDR1 DFQATT, CDR2 SNEGSKA (reference sequence). There are 12 residues in the CDR3. This CDR3 reads CSVWQSNQPQHF. Written as DNA, the CDR3 is TGCAGTGTATGGCAGTCCAATCAGCCCCAGCATTTT.

The rearrangement uses TRBV20-1 and TRBJ2-3, with D maybe TRBD2 (6 bases). This CDR3 spans 12 amino acids. Per germline, CDR1 DFQATT and CDR2 SNEGSKA (reference sequence). CDR3 sequence reads: CSLTTGGDTQYF. The CDR3 bases are TGCAGCCTTACGACCGGGGGAGATACGCAGTATTTT.

This clonotype has at least ten counts. The chain has TRBV5-4 and TRBJ1-1; 7 bases agree with TRBD1. J was trimmed by 4 bases and V by 0 bases; bases with no gene match: 6. The CDR3 runs 15 residues. CDR1 is SGHNT and CDR2 is YYREEE in the germline V gene (reference sequence). The CDR3 DNA reads TGTGCCAGCAGCTTGGCTGGGACAGCAGGCACTGAAGCTTTCTTT. Translating it yields CASSLAGTAGTEAFF.

This clonotype was recorded once. One end of the junction fails to match germline, which may point to a read error. The chain has TRBV6-1 and TRBJ2-7; maybe TRBD1 (6 bases). CDR1 is MNHNS and CDR2 is SASEGT in the germline V gene. CDR3 length: 15 residues. CDR3 coding DNA: TGTGCCAGCAGTGAAAGTCAGGGGAACTCCTACGAGCATCACTTC. It yields the protein CASSESQGNSYEHHF.

This clonotype was picked up one time. A read error is possible here, since a much larger clone lies one base away. The chain uses TRBV4-1 and TRBJ1-2, with a possible D match to TRBD1 (5 bases). Germline CDR1 and CDR2: MGHRA and YSYEKL. This CDR3 is 14 amino acids long. The CDR3 reads CASSQYPPSRGYSF. CDR3 coding DNA: TGCGCCAGCAGCCAATACCCCCCGAGCCGGGGCTACAGCTTC.

As for this clonotype: Because it lacks the conserved phenylalanine or tryptophan at the end, this CDR3 is likely a read error. The chain joins TRBV11-2 to TRBJ2-7; D unresolved. This CDR3 spans 17 amino acids. Germline V gene sequence: CDR1 SGHAT, CDR2 FQNNGV. The CDR3, as DNA: TGTGCCAGAAGCTTAGACTTGGCTCGTCGAGGCTCCTACGAGCAGTACTTA. Its translation: CARSLDLARRGSYEQYL.

Remarks on this clonotype: A much larger clone is a single base away; this may be a read error. CDR3 in DNA: TGTGCCAGCACTGACCAGGGGGGAAACCACGAGCAGTACTTC. Its protein product is CASTDQGGNHEQYF. The chain links TRBV12-3 or TRBV12-4 to TRBJ2-7; D possibly corresponds to TRBD1 (7 bases). This CDR3 is built from 14 residues. V was pared by 7 bases and J by 5 bases, with 18 bases between.

To note about this clonotype: As the CDR3 is not closed by the conserved phenylalanine or tryptophan, this likely results from a read error. The CDR3 spells CVSRGQGWEQYL. The CDR3 nucleotides read TGTGTCAGCAGGGGACAGGGATGGGAGCAGTACCTC. The chain employs TRBV6-1 and TRBJ2-7, with 9 bases that match TRBD1. Per the germline V gene, CDR1 is MNHNS and CDR2 is SASEGT. The CDR3 runs 12 residues.

As regards this clonotype: This may come from a read error, since a much larger clone is one base off. The gene calls are TRBV20-1 and TRBJ2-1; D is ambiguous. Trimming left V 5 bases short and J 4 bases short, with 18 bases between. Germline CDR1 reads DFQATT; CDR2 reads SNEGSKA (reference sequence). This CDR3 comprises 15 residues. The CDR3 spells CSAQRPAQTYNEQFF. CDR3 bases: TGCAGTGCTCAAAGACCAGCCCAAACTTACAATGAGCAGTTCTTC.

Comments on this clonotype: A much bigger clone sits one base away, suggesting this may be a read error. The chain links TRBV24-1 to TRBJ1-1; D uncertain. Germline loops: CDR1 KGHDR, CDR2 SFDVKD. This CDR3 contains 13 residues. Trimming left V 7 bases short and J 0 bases short, with 8 bases between. CDR3 region: CATRPWVNTEAFF. The CDR3 DNA sequence: TGTGCCACCAGACCCTGGGTGAACACTGAAGCTTTCTTT.

Comment on this clonotype: Given the absence of the conserved phenylalanine or tryptophan at the CDR3 end, a read error is likely. The rearrangement joins TRBV11-1 to TRBJ2-5; TRBD1 matches at 9 bases. The CDR3 runs 15 residues. CDR1 SGHAT and CDR2 FQDESV come from the germline V gene (reference sequence). The chain's CDR3 is CANSPRDRVFEAQYL. CDR3 coding DNA: TGTGCCAACAGCCCCCGGGACAGGGTTTTTGAGGCCCAGTACCTC.

This clonotype has a count of ten or more. This sequence joins TRBV6-1 and TRBJ2-7, with TRBD1 matching 7 bases. Germline loops: CDR1 MNHNS, CDR2 SASEGT. This CDR3 has 15 amino acids. J lost 0 bases, V lost 0 bases, and 2 bases had no gene match. DNA of the CDR3: TGTGCCAGCAGTGAAGCGTCAGGGGGCTCCTACGAGCAGTACTTC. It specifies CASSEASGGSYEQYF.

This clonotype was observed a few times. The chain couples TRBV28 to TRBJ1-6, with D unresolved. Trimming pared 6 bases from V and 0 bases from J, leaving 9 bases between. This CDR3 comprises 15 residues. The germline V gene encodes CDR1 MDHEN and CDR2 SYDVKM. CDR3 DNA: TGTGCCAGCAGCCCTAGTAGCTCCTATAATTCACCCCTCCACTTT. It codes for CASSPSSSYNSPLHF.

This clonotype was counted ten times or more. The V gene is TRBV5-5, the J gene TRBJ2-2; 8 bases match TRBD1. J gave up 8 bases and V 5 bases, and 8 bases lay outside the gene matches. This CDR3 spans 14 amino acids. Germline assignment: CDR1 SGHKS and CDR2 YYEKEE (reference sequence). The CDR3 DNA is TGTGCCAGCAGACTAGGGACAGGAACGGGGGAGCTGTTTTTT. This gives the protein CASRLGTGTGELFF.

This rearrangement joins TRBV5-1 to TRBJ2-7, with D perhaps TRBD2 (6 bases). Between the trimmed V and J ends, which lost 4 bases and 0 bases, there was a span of 11 bases. Germline CDR1 SGHRS, CDR2 YFSETQ. There are 14 residues in the CDR3. CDR3 DNA: TGCGCCAGCAGCCCGGGGGACTCCTCCTACGAGCAGTACTTC. Protein product: CASSPGDSSYEQYF.

Concerning this clonotype: Germline and junction disagree at one end, which may indicate a read error. The chain combines TRBV4-1 with TRBJ2-7; 8 bases map to TRBD1. This CDR3 has 16 amino acids. Germline V gene data show CDR1 as MGHRA and CDR2 as YSYEKL. The DNA for the CDR3 is TGTGCCAACAGCCAAGGGATCGGGACAGGTTCCTATGAGCAGTACTTC. Its translation: CANSQGIGTGSYEQYF.

The V call is TRBV6-2 or TRBV6-3, the J call TRBJ2-7; D remains ambiguous. This CDR3 has 14 amino acids. Germline lookup yields CDR1 MNHEY and CDR2 SVGEGT. V was shortened by 8 bases and J by 2 bases, with 16 bases between the two germline ends. The CDR3 nucleotides read TGTGCCAGCTCCTGGATTAACCTTGCCTACGAGCAGTACTTC. Translating gives CASSWINLAYEQYF.

The rearrangement uses TRBV20-1 and TRBJ2-1, with a weak D call TRBD2 (7 bases). The V gene lost 8 bases and the J gene lost 6 bases, with 23 bases spanning the gap. The CDR3 is 15 residues long. Germline V gives CDR1 DFQATT, CDR2 SNEGSKA (reference sequence). DNA for the CDR3: TGCAGTTCTACGACAGGACTAGGGGGTGGCAATGAGCAGTTCTTC. It specifies CSSTTGLGGGNEQFF.

This clonotype showed up just a few times. This may be a read error: a much more frequent sequence differs by one nucleotide. The chain uses TRBV29-1 and TRBJ2-3; D possibly corresponds to TRBD1 (6 bases). The CDR3 has 13 residues. Trimming removed 2 bases at V and 3 bases at J, with 9 bases between. The germline CDR1 and CDR2 sequences are SQVTM and ANQGSEA. The CDR3 region has the DNA TGCAGCGTTGAAACAGGGCGTACAGATACGCAGTATTTT. This gives the protein CSVETGRTDTQYF.

Comment on this clonotype: Given the absence of the conserved phenylalanine or tryptophan at the CDR3 end, a read error is likely. The chain links TRBV11-2 to TRBJ2-3; 8 nucleotides line up with TRBD1. This CDR3 comprises 15 residues. With 4 bases clipped from V and 3 bases from J, the junction kept 6 bases outside the gene matches. Looked up from germline, CDR1 is SGHAT and CDR2 is FQNNGV. CDR3 bases: TGTGCCAGCAGCTGCCGACAGGGGAAGACAGATACGCAGTATTTA. Translated, it gives CASSCRQGKTDTQYL.

Regarding this clonotype: With a much larger clone just one base away, this may be a read error. CDR3 loop: CASSLAQWDKQFF. For the CDR3, the DNA is TGCGCCAGCAGCTTGGCTCAATGGGATAAGCAGTTCTTC. The gene calls are TRBV5-1 and TRBJ2-1; D gene unclear. V dropped 0 bases and J dropped 11 bases, with 12 bases sitting between them. The CDR3 is made up of 13 amino acids. Per the germline V gene, CDR1 is SGHRS and CDR2 is YFSETQ. The full variable domain, its missing parts supplied by reference TRBV5-1 and TRBJ2-1, is KAGVTQTPRYLIKTRGQQVTLSCSPISGHRSVSWYQQTPGQGLQFLFEYFSETQRNKGNFPGRFSGRQFSNSRSEMNVSTLELGDSALYLCASSLAQWDKQFFGPGTRLTVL.

For this clonotype: One junction end disagrees with the germline gene, perhaps due to a read error. The rearrangement joins TRBV6-5 to TRBJ1-1; D is ambiguous. CDR1 is MNHEY and CDR2 is SVGAGI in the germline V gene. CDR3 size: 12 residues. The CDR3 DNA reads TGTGCCAGCAGCCTTATGAACACTGAAGCTCTCTTT. This encodes CASSLMNTEALF.

Details on this clonotype: One end of the junction varies from germline; a read error may be responsible. The chain uses TRBV20-1 and TRBJ1-2; D is unresolved. CDR1 is DFQATT, CDR2 SNEGSKA, per germline (reference sequence). The CDR3 totals 13 residues. The CDR3 loop reads CIARDLGVYGYTF. The CDR3 DNA is TGCATTGCTAGAGATCTTGGGGTGTATGGCTACACCTTC.

Comments on this clonotype: This may stem from a read error, because a much larger clone lies one nucleotide away. In this CDR3 the conserved last residue, phenylalanine or tryptophan, is missing, so a read error is likely. The chain uses TRBV6-1 and TRBJ2-7, with 7 bases fitting TRBD2. The CDR3 is 16 residues long. From germline, CDR1 is MNHNS and CDR2 SASEGT. Trimming removed 8 bases from V and 7 bases from J; junction bases left unmatched: 20. DNA for the CDR3: TGTGCCAGCCAGTTTGGCGCGGGGGTGAGAAGGATGGAGCAGTACTTA. Residues: CASQFGAGVRRMEQYL.

Ten or more counts support this clonotype. The chain has TRBV10-2 and TRBJ2-4; tentative D call: TRBD2 (5 bases). The CDR3 extends over 16 amino acids. V was trimmed by 0 bases and J by 3 bases, leaving 12 bases between them. The germline gives CDR1 WSHSY, CDR2 SAAADI. This CDR3 reads CASSESSASGKNIQYF. Here the CDR3 DNA reads TGCGCCAGCAGTGAGTCCTCCGCCAGCGGCAAAAACATTCAGTACTTC.

This clonotype was recorded a few times. A junction end diverges from the germline sequence, so it may reflect a read error. The V and J genes are TRBV11-2 and TRBJ1-1; the D is unclear. This CDR3 has 13 amino acids. Germline lookup yields CDR1 SGHAT and CDR2 FQNNGV. CDR3 sequence (DNA): TGTGCCGGCAGCTTACTTATAGGCACTGAAGCTTTCTTT. Encoded protein: CAGSLLIGTEAFF. Full variable domain (rest looked up from reference TRBV11-2 and TRBJ1-1): EAGVAQSPRYKIIEKRQSVAFWCNPISGHATLYWYQQILGQGPKLLIQFQNNGVVDDSQLPKDRFSAERLKGVDSTLKIQPAKLEDSAVYLCAGSLLIGTEAFFGQGTRLTVV.

In its sample, this clonotype was seen many times. The chain uses TRBV5-4 and TRBJ2-7; tentatively, D is TRBD2 (6 bases). The CDR3 consists of 16 residues. Germline V gene lookup returns CDR1 SGHNT and CDR2 YYREEE (reference sequence). V was clipped by 3 bases and J by 4 bases, with 20 bases between them. The CDR3: CASSSPLPGLVYEQYF. For the CDR3, the DNA is TGTGCCAGCAGCTCCCCTTTGCCGGGACTTGTTTACGAGCAGTACTTC.

This clonotype has at least ten counts. The rearrangement links TRBV7-9 to TRBJ2-3; D gene uncertain. The length of the CDR3 is 15 residues. Germline V lookup: CDR1 SEHNR, CDR2 FQNEAQ (reference sequence). Deletions cut 5 bases from V and 0 bases from J, with 12 bases between. In DNA, the CDR3 is TGTGCCAGCAGCCTAAGGGATCTCAGCACAGATACGCAGTATTTT. Protein: CASSLRDLSTDTQYF.

The table lists this clonotype with many counts. The CDR3 sequence is CASSRRENQPQHF. Written as DNA, the CDR3 is TGTGCCAGCAGCCGCCGAGAAAATCAGCCCCAGCATTTT. V is TRBV6-5 and J is TRBJ1-5; D unresolved. The germline V and J ends were trimmed by 6 bases and 4 bases, with 10 bases remaining between them. CDR1 and CDR2 (germline): MNHEY, SVGAGI. The CDR3 totals 13 residues.